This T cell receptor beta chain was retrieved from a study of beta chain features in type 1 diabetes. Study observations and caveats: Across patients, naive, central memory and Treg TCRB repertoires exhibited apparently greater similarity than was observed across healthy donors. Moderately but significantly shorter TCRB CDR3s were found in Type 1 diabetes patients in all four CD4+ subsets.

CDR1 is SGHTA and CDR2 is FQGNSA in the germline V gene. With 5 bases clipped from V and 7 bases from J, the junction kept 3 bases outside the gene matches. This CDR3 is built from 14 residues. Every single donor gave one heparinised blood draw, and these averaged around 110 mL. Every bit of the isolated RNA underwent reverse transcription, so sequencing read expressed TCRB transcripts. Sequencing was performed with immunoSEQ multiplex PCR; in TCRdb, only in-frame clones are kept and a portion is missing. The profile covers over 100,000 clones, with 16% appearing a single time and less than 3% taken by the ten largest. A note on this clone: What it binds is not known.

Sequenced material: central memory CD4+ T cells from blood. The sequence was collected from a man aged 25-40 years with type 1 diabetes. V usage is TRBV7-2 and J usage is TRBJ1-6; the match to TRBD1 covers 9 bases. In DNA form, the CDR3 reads TGTGCCAGCAGCGGCGGGACAGGGAATTCACCCCTCCACTTT. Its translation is CASSGGTGNSPLHF.